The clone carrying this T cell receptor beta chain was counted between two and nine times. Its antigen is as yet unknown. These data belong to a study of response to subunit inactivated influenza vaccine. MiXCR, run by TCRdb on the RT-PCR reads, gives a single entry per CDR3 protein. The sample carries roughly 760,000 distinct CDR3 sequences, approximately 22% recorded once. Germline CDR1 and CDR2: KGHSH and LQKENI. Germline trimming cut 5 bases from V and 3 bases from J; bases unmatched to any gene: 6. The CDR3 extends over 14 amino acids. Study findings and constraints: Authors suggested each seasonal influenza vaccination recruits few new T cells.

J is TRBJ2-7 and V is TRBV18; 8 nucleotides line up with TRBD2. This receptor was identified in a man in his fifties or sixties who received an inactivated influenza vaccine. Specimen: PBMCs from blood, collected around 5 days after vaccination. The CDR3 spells CASSTQSGGYEQYF. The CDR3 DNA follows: TGTGCCAGCTCAACGCAAAGCGGGGGCTACGAGCAGTACTTC.